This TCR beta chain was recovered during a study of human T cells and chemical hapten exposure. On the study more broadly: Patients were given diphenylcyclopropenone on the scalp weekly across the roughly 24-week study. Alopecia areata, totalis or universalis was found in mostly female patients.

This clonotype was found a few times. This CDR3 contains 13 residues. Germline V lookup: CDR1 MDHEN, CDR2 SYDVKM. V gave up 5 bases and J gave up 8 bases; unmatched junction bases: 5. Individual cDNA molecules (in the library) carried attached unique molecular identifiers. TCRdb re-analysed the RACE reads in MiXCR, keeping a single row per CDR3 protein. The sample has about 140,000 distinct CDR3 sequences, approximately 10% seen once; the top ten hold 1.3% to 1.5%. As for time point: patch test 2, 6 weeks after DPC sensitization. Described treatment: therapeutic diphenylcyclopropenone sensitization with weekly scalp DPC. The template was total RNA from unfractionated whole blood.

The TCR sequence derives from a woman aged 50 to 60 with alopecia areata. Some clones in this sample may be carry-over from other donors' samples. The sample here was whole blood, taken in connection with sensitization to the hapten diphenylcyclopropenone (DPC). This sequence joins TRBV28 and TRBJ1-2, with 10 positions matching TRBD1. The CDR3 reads CASSRQGANGYTF. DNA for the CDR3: TGTGCCAGCAGTAGACAGGGGGCAAACGGCTACACCTTC.